These 3 T cell receptor beta chains were all obtained from the same sample, sequenced in a study of CD8+CD57+ T cells in acquired aplastic anemia (dated by TCRdb to between 2017 and 2018). Instrument used: Illumina HiSeq 2000. Genomic DNA served as template for TCR beta VDJ combination and CDR3 sequence profiling. TCRdb applied fastp at Q25 and MiXCR to the public reads, then kept only in-frame beta chains. Each record represents a unique CDR3 protein, reported with the most common genes and DNA among its rows. Counted in this sample were 400,000 to 500,000 distinct CDR3 sequences; 65% to 75% of them appeared once. Approximately 3.9% of the sample lies in the top ten. Sequenced sample: sorted CD4+, CD8+, or CD8+CD57+ T cells (not recorded which) from PBMCs. The receptors derive from a human donor in good health, serving as a control.

The chain combines TRBV7-2 with TRBJ2-7; the D gene could be TRBD1 or TRBD2 (5 bases each). The V and J ends lost 5 bases and 13 bases respectively, with 27 bases between them. The CDR3 has 15 residues. Germline-derived CDR1 and CDR2 are SGHTA and FQGNSA. The CDR3 DNA sequence: TGTGCCAGCAGCCCCCGAAGGGGAGACACTGAAGCTTTCTACTTC. Translating it yields CASSPRRGDTEAFYF.

This rearrangement joins TRBV2 to TRBJ1-6; D gene ambiguous. This CDR3 is built from 13 residues. V was clipped by 5 bases and J by 10 bases, with 12 bases between them. Germline V CDR1 and CDR2: SNHLY, FYNNEI. In nucleotides, the CDR3 is TGTGCCAGCAGTCCAATAAGCGAATCACCCCTCCACTTT. As protein: CASSPISESPLHF.

In the case of this clonotype: The junction does not match germline at one end; this may be a read error. The chain links TRBV2 to TRBJ2-5, with no clear D. This CDR3 has 11 residues. The germline V gene encodes CDR1 SNHLY and CDR2 FYNNEI. CDR3 residues: CASSDCWAKYF. As DNA, the CDR3 is TGTGCCAGCAGTGATTGTTGGGCCAAGTACTTT.